The subject of this entry is one T cell receptor beta chain. No antigen is known for it. The PCR made use of 60 Vbeta and 13 Jbeta primers. The method was immunoSEQ multiplex PCR; TCRdb's version includes in-frame clones alone and lacks a portion of them. This sample has about 190,000 clones; approximately 77% occur once, and the top ten carry 3.4%. Between the trimmed V and J ends, which lost 2 bases and 7 bases, there was a span of 14 bases. Germline V gives CDR1 SGHVS, CDR2 FQNEAQ. This CDR3 has 15 residues. These data belong to a study of cytomegalovirus exposure and HLA in healthy donors. General study results and limits: A later analysis found common viral pathogens apparently linked to several of the most significant clusters. A few V segments could not be told apart, such as TRBV6-2 and TRBV6-3, and were left out. Most of the TCR beta V segments (in an earlier analysis) were productive either about 87% or about 30% of the time.

The chain combines TRBV7-8 with TRBJ2-2; D remains ambiguous. This receptor was taken from a man aged 40-49 years in good health and CMV-seropositive. Source material: PBMCs. This CDR3 reads CASSLRSTTLGELFF. The CDR3 nucleotides are TGTGCCAGCAGCTTAAGATCGACGACTCTCGGGGAGCTGTTTTTT.